Detailed here is one T cell receptor (beta chain). As yet, its antigen is unknown. From the germline J gene comes the end of the CDR3, since the read stops 3 residues before it. Germline values: CDR1 SEHNR, CDR2 FQNEAQ (reference sequence). The CDR3 consists of 15 residues. The ends lost 3 bases at V and 9 bases at J; junction bases unmatched: 6. The nonmyeloablative bone marrow transplants came from related graft donors, with transient mixed chimerism. This sample is drawn from a study of Tregs in tolerant kidney transplant recipients. The repertoire was sequenced with immunoSEQ multiplex PCR; TCRdb's copy has only in-frame clones and lacks some. The specimen's table records 30,000 to 40,000 clones. Study-wide findings and caveats: Tregs expanded with activated donor B cells seemed most donor-specific. Donor-specific Treg expansion exceeded global Treg expansion in tolerant patients, suggesting antigen drive. Some patients' samples used different primers over time, so nucleotide sequences weren't comparable. Findings come from small patient numbers and require larger validation.

The clonotype comes from a human patient who received a combined kidney and bone marrow transplant. The graft donor may account for some of the T cells. The chain links TRBV7-9 to TRBJ2-1; 12 nucleotides agree with TRBD1. The sequencing here drew on CD4+ T cells from blood (PBMCs), taken 24 months after the transplant. This CDR3 is CASSFFGTGGAEQFF. The part of the CDR3 DNA that was read is TGTGCCAGCAGCTTCTTCGGGACAGGGGGCGCTGAG.